The sequence of this T cell receptor (beta chain) was determined in a study of blood T cell repertoires in COVID-19. Across the whole study: T cells, B-cell-depleted T cells, or PBMCs supplied cDNA or gDNA.

In the original processing: Nucleated cell number was recorded as an estimate derived from reference gene primer amplification. Profiled with immunoSEQ multiplex PCR; TCRdb holds only in-frame clones, not every one. V and J calls and clone size follow that table, whereas D and trimming were derived from the DNA. The sample consists of some 220,000 clones, 70% to 90% of them appearing once. With 0 bases clipped from V and 7 bases from J, the junction kept 6 bases outside the gene matches. Looked up from germline, CDR1 is SGDLS and CDR2 is YYNGEE. The CDR3 consists of 15 residues. The chain employs TRBV9 and TRBJ2-1; 8 bases match TRBD2. This TCR came from a man aged 45-65 years who had recovered from COVID-19. The sample taken for sequencing was peripheral blood. The CDR3 spells CASSVAAGVRNEQFF. The CDR3 DNA follows: TGTGCCAGCAGCGTAGCAGCGGGAGTTCGAAATGAGCAGTTCTTC.